Each of the 2 T cell receptor beta chains below was sequenced from the same sample in a study of CD8+CD57+ T cells in acquired aplastic anemia. Genomic DNA acted as the template from which TCR beta VDJ combination and CDR3 sequence profiling were carried out. TCRdb itself ran the reads through MiXCR, one entry per CDR3 protein. The top ten clones hold 65% of a sample with about 98,000 distinct CDR3 sequences, around 68% of them seen once. An expansion of CD8+CD57+ cells by flow cytometry had been shown in patients chosen for sequencing. What was sequenced was sorted CD4+, CD8+, or CD8+CD57+ T cells (not recorded which) from PBMCs. The receptors derive from a human donor with aplastic anemia.

This clonotype was counted many times. This chain uses TRBV2 with TRBJ2-7, with 8 bases fitting TRBD1. The V segment lost 5 bases and the J segment 7 bases; nucleotides outside the gene matches: 13. The CDR3 loop spans 15 amino acids. Germline CDR1 SNHLY, CDR2 FYNNEI. The CDR3 nucleotides read TGTGCCAGCAGTCTAACCGGTCAGGGGGCGCGTGAGCAGTACTTC. Protein sequence: CASSLTGQGAREQYF. The variable domain in full, completed from reference TRBV2 and TRBJ2-7, reads EPEVTQTPSHQVTQMGQEVILRCVPISNHLYFYWYRQILGQKVEFLVSFYNNEISEKSEIFDDQFSVERPDGSNFTLKIRSTKLEDSAMYFCASSLTGQGAREQYFGPGTRLTVT.

Ten or more counts support this clonotype. CDR3 coding DNA: TGCAGCGTTGAAGAATATAGCGGGGGGGCTAATGAGCAGTTCTTC. This translates into CSVEEYSGGANEQFF. The V and J genes are TRBV29-1 and TRBJ2-1, with 11 bases aligning to TRBD2. V was pared by 0 bases and J by 7 bases, with 5 bases of the junction left unmatched. The CDR3 loop spans 15 amino acids. Germline V gene lookup returns CDR1 SQVTM and CDR2 ANQGSEA.